The following is a TCR beta chain sequence with its context. The antigen is unknown. The data belong to a study of T cells in Graves' hyperthyroidism and ophthalmopathy. The TCR beta CDR3 regions underwent amplification using RNA transcripts as the source. The primer set for the first-round RT-PCR of the TCR CDR3 was HTBI. Each CDR3 protein is one row after TCRdb ran MiXCR on the multiplex PCR reads. Found here are some 700,000 distinct CDR3 sequences, roughly 17% of them singletons; the top ten hold 15%. Study findings and constraints: Expanded thyroid clonotypes (above 0.001) were mostly also found in blood.

Graves' hyperthyroidism is called stable when ophthalmopathy does not progress within 18 months. Patients were excluded for uncontrolled infection, other autoimmune disease, pregnancy or lactation. PBMCs were collected from an approximately 9.4 ml volume of fresh peripheral blood. This CDR3 has 15 amino acids. Trimming took 3 bases from V and 3 from J, leaving 14 bases between them. Germline V gene sequence: CDR1 KGHSH, CDR2 LQKENI. The receptor comes from a man aged 50-59 years with Graves' hyperthyroidism. Sequencing was carried out using blood. The chain joins TRBV18 to TRBJ1-2; D call uncertain. CDR3: CASSPRGGPDYGYTF. Here the CDR3 DNA reads TGTGCCAGCTCACCTCGGGGAGGTCCGGACTATGGCTACACCTTC. Together with reference TRBV18 and TRBJ1-2, the CDR3 gives the full variable domain: NAGVMQNPRHLVRRRGQEARLRCSPMKGHSHVYWYRQLPEEGLKFMVYLQKENIIDESGMPKERFSAEFPKEGPSILRIQQVVRGDSAAYFCASSPRGGPDYGYTFGSGTRLTVV.